This T cell receptor beta chain appears in the sequencing data of a study of OX40 agonist ivuxolimab in advanced cancers. This clone was recorded only once. The target antigen is unknown. TCRdb's table, derived via immunoSEQ multiplex PCR, lists solely in-frame clones and lacks some. The sample lists about 67,000 clones; 90% to 95% were seen once. Germline V gene sequence: CDR1 MNHNY, CDR2 SVGAGI (reference sequence). There are 11 residues in the CDR3. V lost 7 bases, J lost 7 bases, and 10 bases lay in between. Overall study findings and caveats: Expanded peripheral T cells had an undetermined antigen specificity.

Autoimmune disease history or systemic immunosuppression disqualified patients. V usage is TRBV6-6 and J usage is TRBJ1-1; possible D gene TRBD1, 5 bases. The sample in question was CD4+ or CD8+ T cells sorted from blood, obtained in a trial of the OX40 agonist ivuxolimab. The origin of this receptor is an adult with an advanced solid tumor such as melanoma, head and neck, liver or kidney cancer. This CDR3 reads CASTQGVEAFF. CDR3 in DNA: TGTGCCAGCACCCAAGGGGTTGAAGCTTTCTTT.